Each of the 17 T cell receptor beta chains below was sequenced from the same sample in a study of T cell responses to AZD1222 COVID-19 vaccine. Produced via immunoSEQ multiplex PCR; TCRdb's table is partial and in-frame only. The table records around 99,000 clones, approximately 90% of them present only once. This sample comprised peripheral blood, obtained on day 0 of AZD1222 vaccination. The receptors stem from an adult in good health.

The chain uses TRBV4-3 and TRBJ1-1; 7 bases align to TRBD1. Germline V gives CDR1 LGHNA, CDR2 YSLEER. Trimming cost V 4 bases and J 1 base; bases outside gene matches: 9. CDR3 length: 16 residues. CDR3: CASSPGQNNGNTEAFF. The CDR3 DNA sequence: TGCGCCAGCAGCCCGGGACAGAATAACGGGAACACTGAAGCTTTCTTT.

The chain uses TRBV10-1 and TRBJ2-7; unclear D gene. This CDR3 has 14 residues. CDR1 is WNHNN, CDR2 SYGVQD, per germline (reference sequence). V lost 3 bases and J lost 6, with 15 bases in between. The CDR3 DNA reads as TGCGCCAGCAGTGAATTTCCTTTCCAAGGCGAGCAGTACTTC. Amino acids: CASSEFPFQGEQYF.

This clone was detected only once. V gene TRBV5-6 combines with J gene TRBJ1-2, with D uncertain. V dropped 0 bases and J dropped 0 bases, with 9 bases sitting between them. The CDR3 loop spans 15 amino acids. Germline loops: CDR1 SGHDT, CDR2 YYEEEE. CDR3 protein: CASSLDVRANYGYTF. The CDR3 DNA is TGTGCCAGCAGCTTGGATGTCAGAGCTAACTATGGCTACACCTTC.

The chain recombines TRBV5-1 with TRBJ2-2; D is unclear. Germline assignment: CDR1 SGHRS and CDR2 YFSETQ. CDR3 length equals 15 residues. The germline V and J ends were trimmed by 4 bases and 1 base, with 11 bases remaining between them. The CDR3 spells CASSLDPMNTGELFF. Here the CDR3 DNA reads TGCGCCAGCAGCCTGGACCCGATGAACACCGGGGAGCTGTTTTTT.

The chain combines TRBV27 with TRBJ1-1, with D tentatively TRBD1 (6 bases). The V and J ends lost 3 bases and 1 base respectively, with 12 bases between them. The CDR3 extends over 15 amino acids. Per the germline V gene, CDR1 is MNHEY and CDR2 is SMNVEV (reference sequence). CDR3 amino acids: CASSFSGRGNTEAFF. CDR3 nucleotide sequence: TGTGCCAGCAGTTTCTCCGGCAGGGGGAACACTGAAGCTTTCTTT.

The CDR3 is CASSLDIVQPQHF. CDR3 DNA: TGTGCCAGCAGCTTAGACATAGTACAGCCCCAGCATTTT. The genes are TRBV7-2 and TRBJ1-5; no firm D call. The germline gives CDR1 SGHTA, CDR2 FQGNSA. This CDR3 spans 13 amino acids. The V end lost 1 base, the J end lost 7 bases, and 8 bases lay between the germline ends.

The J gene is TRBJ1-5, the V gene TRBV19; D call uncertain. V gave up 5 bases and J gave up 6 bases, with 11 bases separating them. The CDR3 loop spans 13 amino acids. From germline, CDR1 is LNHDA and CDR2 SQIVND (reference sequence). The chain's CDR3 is CASSEIPTQPQHF. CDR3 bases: TGTGCCAGTAGTGAGATTCCGACTCAGCCCCAGCATTTT.

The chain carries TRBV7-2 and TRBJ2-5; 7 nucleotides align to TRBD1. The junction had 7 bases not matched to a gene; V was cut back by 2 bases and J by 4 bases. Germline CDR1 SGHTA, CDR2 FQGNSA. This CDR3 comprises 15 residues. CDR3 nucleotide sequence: TGTGCCAGCAGCTTAATACCCGGGACAGCAGAGACCCAGTACTTC. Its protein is CASSLIPGTAETQYF.

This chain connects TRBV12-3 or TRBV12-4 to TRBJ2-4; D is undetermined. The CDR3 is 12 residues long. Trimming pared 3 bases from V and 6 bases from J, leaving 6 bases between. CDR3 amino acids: CASSFLRNIQYF. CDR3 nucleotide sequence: TGTGCCAGCAGTTTTCTCAGAAACATTCAGTACTTC.

CDR3 sequence reads: CASSVGGAFF. The CDR3 DNA reads TGTGCCAGCAGCGTGGGCGGAGCTTTCTTT. The chain is built from TRBV6-5 and TRBJ1-1; no firm D call. Trimming pared 6 bases from V and 10 bases from J, leaving 9 bases between. The CDR3 loop spans 10 amino acids. CDR1 is MNHEY and CDR2 is SVGAGI in the germline V gene.

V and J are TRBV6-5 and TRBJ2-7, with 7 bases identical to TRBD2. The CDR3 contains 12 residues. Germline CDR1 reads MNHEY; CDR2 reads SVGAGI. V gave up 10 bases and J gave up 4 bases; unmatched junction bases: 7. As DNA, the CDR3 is TGTGCCACCCGGGACTATCAGTACGAGCAGTACTTC. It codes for CATRDYQYEQYF.

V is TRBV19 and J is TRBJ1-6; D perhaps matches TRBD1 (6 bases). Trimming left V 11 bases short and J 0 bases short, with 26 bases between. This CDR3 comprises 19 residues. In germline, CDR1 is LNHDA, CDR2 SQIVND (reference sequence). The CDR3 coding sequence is TGTGCCTCCCATTGGGTAAGGGGGAGGTTTAGCTCCTATAATTCACCCCTCCACTTT. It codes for CASHWVRGRFSSYNSPLHF.

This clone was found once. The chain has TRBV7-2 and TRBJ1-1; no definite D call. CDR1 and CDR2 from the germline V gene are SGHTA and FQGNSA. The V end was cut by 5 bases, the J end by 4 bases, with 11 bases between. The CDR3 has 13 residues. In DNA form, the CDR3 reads TGTGCCAGCAGCGGGAGCCTTGGCACTGAAGCTTTCTTT. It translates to CASSGSLGTEAFF.

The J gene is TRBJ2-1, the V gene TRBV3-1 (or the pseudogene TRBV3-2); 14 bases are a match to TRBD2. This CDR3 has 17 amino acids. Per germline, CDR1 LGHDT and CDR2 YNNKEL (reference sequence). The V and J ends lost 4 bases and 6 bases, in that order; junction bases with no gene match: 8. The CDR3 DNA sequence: TGTGCCAGCAGCCCCACCTGGGGGACTAGCGGGGGCAATGAGCAGTTCTTC. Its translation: CASSPTWGTSGGNEQFF.

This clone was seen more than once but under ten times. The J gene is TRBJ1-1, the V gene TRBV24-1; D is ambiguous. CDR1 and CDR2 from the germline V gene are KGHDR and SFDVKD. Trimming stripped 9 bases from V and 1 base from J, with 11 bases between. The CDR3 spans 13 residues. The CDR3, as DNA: TGTGCCACCGACGAAGCTACGAACACTGAAGCTTTCTTT. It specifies CATDEATNTEAFF.

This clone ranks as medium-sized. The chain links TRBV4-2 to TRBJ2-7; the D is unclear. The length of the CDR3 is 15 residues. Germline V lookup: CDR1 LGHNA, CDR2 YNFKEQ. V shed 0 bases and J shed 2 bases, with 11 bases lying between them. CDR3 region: CASSQDEAATYEQYF. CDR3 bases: TGTGCCAGCAGCCAAGATGAGGCCGCTACCTACGAGCAGTACTTC.

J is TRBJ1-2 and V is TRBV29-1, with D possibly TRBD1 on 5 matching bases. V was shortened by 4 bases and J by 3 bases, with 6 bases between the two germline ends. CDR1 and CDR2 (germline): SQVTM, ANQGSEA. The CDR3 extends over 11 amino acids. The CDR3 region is CSVGGDYGYTF. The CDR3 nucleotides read TGCAGCGTTGGGGGGGACTATGGCTACACCTTC.